Listed below are T cell receptor beta chains from one sample, sequenced in a study of T cell changes during pregnancy in multiple sclerosis. Using immunoSEQ multiplex PCR, the repertoire was profiled, and TCRdb retains in-frame clones only, with some absent. This repertoire shows 35,000 to 55,000 clones, roughly 91% found once; its top ten account for under 6%. Sample: CD8+ T cells from peripheral blood mononuclear cells, taken after pregnancy. The receptors derive from a female donor in good health, enrolled as a control in a pregnancy study. CDR3s include the opening cysteine and the closing phenylalanine or tryptophan. D genes are given only for firm matches. Clone size is given for some rows only: seen once, a few or many times, or a class if the clone is expanded.

j_call: TRBJ2-5; v_call: TRBV7-3; d_call: TRBD2; clone_size: NA; cdr3_aa: CASSPTSGGNQETQYF; cdr3_nt: TGTGCCAGCAGTCCTACTAGCGGGGGGAACCAAGAGACCCAGTACTTC
j_call: TRBJ2-1; v_call: TRBV5-1; d_call: TRBD1; clone_size: NA; cdr3_aa: CASSLQGGSYNEQFF; cdr3_nt: TGCGCCAGCAGCTTACAGGGGGGTTCCTACAATGAGCAGTTCTTC
j_call: TRBJ2-1; v_call: TRBV28; d_call: NA; clone_size: NA; cdr3_aa: CASSLLQQTYNEQFF; cdr3_nt: TGTGCCAGCAGTTTATTACAACAGACCTACAATGAGCAGTTCTTC
j_call: TRBJ1-5; v_call: TRBV27; d_call: NA; clone_size: NA; cdr3_aa: CASSSLGGQPQHF; cdr3_nt: TGTGCCAGCAGTTCCCTCGGGGGTCAGCCCCAGCATTTT
j_call: TRBJ2-7; v_call: TRBV6-5; d_call: TRBD1; clone_size: NA; cdr3_aa: CASSYLGQGGEQYF; cdr3_nt: TGTGCCAGCAGTTACCTGGGACAGGGGGGGGAGCAGTACTTC
j_call: TRBJ2-1; v_call: TRBV7-3; d_call: NA; clone_size: once; cdr3_aa: CASSGGAYNEQFF; cdr3_nt: TGTGCCAGCAGCGGCGGGGCCTACAATGAGCAGTTCTTC
j_call: TRBJ1-4; v_call: TRBV25-1; d_call: TRBD1; clone_size: NA; cdr3_aa: CASSDWDRECEKLFF; cdr3_nt: TGTGCCAGCAGTGACTGGGACAGGGAGTGTGAAAAACTGTTTTTT
j_call: TRBJ1-5; v_call: TRBV7-8; d_call: NA; clone_size: NA; cdr3_aa: CASSPGQSSNQPQHF; cdr3_nt: TGTGCCAGCAGCCCCGGACAGAGTAGCAATCAGCCCCAGCATTTT
j_call: TRBJ2-1; v_call: TRBV19; d_call: NA; clone_size: NA; cdr3_aa: CASSVRDNEQFF; cdr3_nt: TGTGCCAGTAGTGTCAGGGACAATGAGCAGTTCTTC
j_call: TRBJ2-7; v_call: TRBV27; d_call: TRBD2; clone_size: NA; cdr3_aa: CASSLSSSGGYEQYF; cdr3_nt: TGTGCCAGCAGTTTATCCTCTAGCGGGGGTTACGAGCAGTACTTC
j_call: TRBJ2-3; v_call: TRBV6-5; d_call: TRBD2; clone_size: NA; cdr3_aa: CASSAGGRGDTQYF; cdr3_nt: TGTGCCAGCAGTGCGGGGGGGCGAGGAGATACGCAGTATTTT
j_call: TRBJ1-5; v_call: TRBV7-8; d_call: NA; clone_size: NA; cdr3_aa: CASSHQGSNQPQHF; cdr3_nt: TGTGCCAGCAGCCATCAGGGGAGCAATCAGCCCCAGCATTTT
j_call: TRBJ2-2; v_call: TRBV2; d_call: TRBD1; clone_size: NA; cdr3_aa: CASEDRGFRELFF; cdr3_nt: TGTGCCAGCGAGGACAGGGGGTTTAGGGAGCTGTTTTTT
j_call: TRBJ2-5; v_call: TRBV2; d_call: TRBD2; clone_size: NA; cdr3_aa: CASSEAGRGVQETQYF; cdr3_nt: TGTGCCAGCAGTGAAGCCGGGCGGGGGGTACAAGAGACCCAGTACTTC
j_call: TRBJ2-1; v_call: TRBV7-3; d_call: NA; clone_size: NA; cdr3_aa: CASSLGHSSYNEQFF; cdr3_nt: TGTGCCAGCAGCTTAGGGCACAGCTCCTACAATGAGCAGTTCTTC
j_call: TRBJ2-5; v_call: TRBV4-3; d_call: NA; clone_size: once; cdr3_aa: CASSQVQGMSETQYF; cdr3_nt: TGCGCCAGCAGCCAAGTGCAGGGGATGAGCGAGACCCAGTACTTC
j_call: TRBJ2-7; v_call: TRBV7-9; d_call: TRBD1; clone_size: NA; cdr3_aa: CASSLDPGTGSYEQYF; cdr3_nt: TGTGCCAGCAGTTTAGATCCCGGGACAGGGTCCTACGAGCAGTACTTC
j_call: TRBJ1-2; v_call: TRBV7-9; d_call: NA; clone_size: NA; cdr3_aa: CASSLRGLYGYTF; cdr3_nt: TGTGCCAGCAGCCTACGGGGACTCTATGGCTACACCTTC
j_call: TRBJ2-7; v_call: TRBV4-2; d_call: NA; clone_size: NA; cdr3_aa: CASSQYVSSSYEQYF; cdr3_nt: TGTGCCAGCAGCCAGTACGTTTCCAGCTCCTACGAGCAGTACTTC
j_call: TRBJ1-1; v_call: TRBV4-3; d_call: NA; clone_size: NA; cdr3_aa: CASSQDQGTVAFF; cdr3_nt: TGCGCCAGCAGCCAAGATCAGGGTACAGTGGCTTTCTTT
j_call: TRBJ2-1; v_call: TRBV5-6; d_call: NA; clone_size: NA; cdr3_aa: CASSLGANEQFF; cdr3_nt: TGTGCCAGCAGCTTGGGGGCGAATGAGCAGTTCTTC
j_call: TRBJ2-1; v_call: TRBV7-8; d_call: TRBD2; clone_size: many; cdr3_aa: CASSLGPGTSGGIRRSYNEQFF; cdr3_nt: TGTGCCAGCAGCTTAGGTCCCGGGACTAGCGGGGGGATCCGTAGGTCCTACAATGAGCAGTTCTTC
j_call: TRBJ2-3; v_call: TRBV5-1; d_call: NA; clone_size: NA; cdr3_aa: CASSFRDSNTDTQYF; cdr3_nt: TGCGCCAGCAGCTTCCGGGACTCCAACACAGATACGCAGTATTTT
j_call: TRBJ2-5; v_call: TRBV4-3; d_call: NA; clone_size: NA; cdr3_aa: CASSQGRWGQETQYF; cdr3_nt: TGCGCCAGCAGCCAGGGGCGGTGGGGCCAAGAGACCCAGTACTTC
j_call: TRBJ2-5; v_call: TRBV19; d_call: TRBD1; clone_size: once; cdr3_aa: CASSTEDRGFQETQYF; cdr3_nt: TGTGCCAGTAGTACCGAGGACAGGGGATTCCAAGAGACCCAGTACTTC
j_call: TRBJ2-1; v_call: TRBV9; d_call: TRBD1; clone_size: NA; cdr3_aa: CASSVAGTGAYNEQFF; cdr3_nt: TGTGCCAGCAGCGTAGCCGGGACAGGGGCATACAATGAGCAGTTCTTC
j_call: TRBJ1-1; v_call: TRBV5-6; d_call: TRBD1; clone_size: few; cdr3_aa: CASSLALTGGNTEAFF; cdr3_nt: TGTGCCAGCAGCTTGGCACTGACAGGGGGGAACACTGAAGCTTTCTTT
j_call: TRBJ2-1; v_call: TRBV7-9; d_call: TRBD2; clone_size: NA; cdr3_aa: CASSSAGGNVGNYNEQFF; cdr3_nt: TGTGCCAGCAGCTCTGCGGGGGGCAATGTGGGGAATTACAATGAGCAGTTCTTC